This T cell receptor (beta chain) was sequenced during a study of cytomegalovirus exposure and HLA in healthy donors. Study-level information: In an earlier analysis, almost 120 million unique TCR beta sequences were found from some 200 million T cells.

Findings and caveats of the study: Association of 16,951 TCR beta sequences with HLA alleles was found at 0.05 false discovery rate in a later analysis. Available immune exposure information was restricted to CMV serostatus only.

The primer mix had 60 Vbeta and 13 Jbeta primers. Libraries were prepared by immunoSEQ multiplex PCR; TCRdb keeps only in-frame clonotypes and omits some of them. Of tens of thousands of clones listed, 85% to 90% are singletons. On this clone itself: What it binds is not known.

Germline V lookup: CDR1 SEHNR, CDR2 FQNEAQ (reference sequence). The CDR3 sequence is 18 residues long. V lost 4 bases, J lost 0 bases, and 9 bases stayed unmatched. This receptor was obtained from a woman in her twenties or thirties in good health and CMV-seropositive. This chain uses TRBV7-9 with TRBJ2-6, with 7 bases identical to TRBD1. The material sequenced was PBMCs. The CDR3 region is CASSYWTGFPSGANVLTF. DNA for the CDR3: TGTGCCAGCAGCTACTGGACAGGCTTCCCCTCTGGGGCCAACGTCCTGACTTTC.